One sample yielded the 9 T cell receptor beta chains listed below, sequenced in a study of post-analysis software for immune sequencing data. Findings of the study overall: Higher frequency in patients than in controls was seen for a handful of TRBV segments, with TRBV5-6, TRBV5-1 and TRBV20-1 among them.

The antigens of these receptors remain unknown. Unique-molecular-identifier-tagged TCR beta cDNA libraries were used. TCRdb redid the calling of the PCR reads with MiXCR, one entry per CDR3 protein. Altogether roughly 620,000 distinct CDR3 sequences are present, roughly 40% being singletons, with the ten largest covering roughly 1.7%. Sequencing was carried out using blood. The receptors originated from a girl between 10 and 17 years old with multiple sclerosis.

The chain couples TRBV12-3 or TRBV12-4 to TRBJ2-7; TRBD2 is a possible D gene (6 bases). Trimming left V 5 bases short and J 11 bases short, with 19 bases between. This CDR3 spans 13 amino acids. The CDR3 loop is CASSPPGLGSEYF. The CDR3 nucleotides are TGTGCCAGCAGTCCCCCGGGACTGGGATCAGAGTACTTC.

This clonotype was found once. One base away lies a much larger clone, so this may be a sequencing read error. V and J are TRBV5-1 and TRBJ1-1; D is ambiguous. CDR3 length: 12 residues. Looked up from germline, CDR1 is SGHRS and CDR2 is YFSETQ. V lost 0 bases and J lost 4, with 4 bases in between. The CDR3 DNA reads as TGCGCCAGCAGCTTGGAGGCCACTGAAGCTTTCTTT. Translated: CASSLEATEAFF.

This chain uses TRBV20-1 with TRBJ2-3; 12 bases are a match to TRBD2. CDR1 and CDR2 (germline): DFQATT, SNEGSKA (reference sequence). V gave up 2 bases and J gave up 5 bases; unmatched junction bases: 11. The CDR3 spans 17 residues. The CDR3 DNA reads as TGCAGTGCTAGACCGGCTAGCGGGGGGGCCGGTGAAGATACGCAGTATTTT. Translated, it gives CSARPASGGAGEDTQYF.

This clonotype was detected only a few times. DNA of the CDR3: TGTGCCAGCAGCTTTAGCGGGGTAACAGATACGCAGTATTTT. Translating it yields CASSFSGVTDTQYF. The rearrangement links TRBV7-3 to TRBJ2-3, with TRBD2 identical over 8 bases. CDR1 and CDR2 from the germline V gene are SGHTA and FQGTGA. Germline trimming cut 3 bases from V and 3 bases from J; bases unmatched to any gene: 2. The CDR3 contains 14 residues.

The gene calls are TRBV27 and TRBJ1-5; D may be TRBD1 (5 bases). The CDR3 sequence is 16 residues long. Germline CDR1 and CDR2: MNHEY and SMNVEV (reference sequence). V dropped 2 bases and J dropped 7 bases, with 18 bases sitting between them. CDR3 bases: TGTGCCAGCAGTTTAAGGCTCGACAGCGGAAGGCAGCCCCAGCATTTT. It codes for CASSLRLDSGRQPQHF.

This clonotype was seen more than once but under ten times. The chain recombines TRBV29-1 with TRBJ2-5; 9 nucleotides align to TRBD2. The V and J ends lost 4 bases and 0 bases, in that order; junction bases with no gene match: 6. The CDR3 spans 15 residues. The germline gives CDR1 SQVTM, CDR2 ANQGSEA. The CDR3 sequence: CSVGVRGGYQETQYF. CDR3 coding DNA: TGCAGCGTTGGGGTGCGGGGGGGATACCAAGAGACCCAGTACTTC. The complete variable domain, with remaining parts taken from reference TRBV29-1 and TRBJ2-5, reads SAVISQKPSRDICQRGTSLTIQCQVDSQVTMMFWYRQQPGQSLTLIATANQGSEATYESGFVIDKFPISRPNLTFSTLTVSNMSPEDSSIYLCSVGVRGGYQETQYFGPGTRLLVL.

This clonotype was picked up a small number of times. The chain has TRBV7-9 and TRBJ2-1, with 7 bases fitting TRBD2. Germline V gene lookup returns CDR1 SEHNR and CDR2 FQNEAQ (reference sequence). The CDR3 contains 14 residues. After removal of 8 bases from V and 2 bases from J, the junction contained 6 bases not matched to a gene. CDR3 nucleotide sequence: TGTGCCAGCCTCGCGAGCGGGGCCTACAATGAGCAGTTCTTC. Protein: CASLASGAYNEQFF.

This clonotype was found a few times. The rearrangement links TRBV25-1 to TRBJ2-5; D is unclear. Per the germline V gene, CDR1 is MGHDK and CDR2 is SYGVNS. V was shortened by 6 bases and J by 3 bases, with 14 bases between the two germline ends. The CDR3 loop spans 14 amino acids. The CDR3 reads CASRGSPIEETQYF. The CDR3 DNA sequence: TGTGCCAGCAGGGGGTCGCCTATCGAAGAGACCCAGTACTTC.

The rearrangement uses TRBV10-3 and TRBJ2-1, with 7 nucleotides matching TRBD2. Trimming at V came to 10 bases and at J to 0 bases, leaving 15 bases not matched to a gene. Germline V gene sequence: CDR1 ENHRY, CDR2 SYGVKD. The CDR3 spans 17 residues. The CDR3 DNA reads TGTGCCACCGCTTACCCCACAGCGGGGAGCTCCTACAATGAGCAGTTCTTC. Translation gives CATAYPTAGSSYNEQFF.